A selection of T cell receptor beta chains follows, all from one sample in a study of graft-versus-host responses after intestinal transplantation. Their cognate antigens are unknown. Repertoires were generated with immunoSEQ multiplex PCR, while TCRdb's copy carries only in-frame clones and drops some. The sample yields around 100,000 clones, around 92% seen once. The sample in question was unstimulated CD8+ T cells sorted from spleen or lymph node cells, obtained before transplant. All receptors come from a human donor who was the organ donor for an intestinal transplant. Each CDR3 is given with its conserved first and last residue. The D gene is left open where the match is weak.

v_gene: TRBV9; j_gene: TRBJ2-3; d_gene: TRBD1; CDR3aa: CASSGGNRGDTQYF; CDR3nt: TGTGCCAGCAGCGGCGGAAACAGGGGGGATACGCAGTATTTT
v_gene: TRBV28; j_gene: TRBJ1-2; d_gene: TRBD1; CDR3aa: CASSLWQGVIYGYTF; CDR3nt: TGTGCCAGCAGTTTGTGGCAGGGGGTAATCTATGGCTACACCTTC
v_gene: TRBV28; j_gene: TRBJ2-5; d_gene: TRBD2; CDR3aa: CASSLPRGRASRETQYF; CDR3nt: TGTGCCAGCAGTTTACCTCGCGGGAGGGCCTCTCGAGAGACCCAGTACTTC
v_gene: TRBV28; j_gene: TRBJ2-1; d_gene: -; CDR3aa: CASLRPTGTYNEQFF; CDR3nt: TGTGCCAGTTTACGGCCTACAGGAACCTACAATGAGCAGTTCTTC
v_gene: TRBV5-1; j_gene: TRBJ2-3; d_gene: -; CDR3aa: CASSLTGRDTQYF; CDR3nt: TGCGCCAGCAGCCTCACAGGGCGAGATACGCAGTATTTT
v_gene: TRBV6-5; j_gene: TRBJ2-7; d_gene: TRBD2; CDR3aa: CASRDSGGSYEQYF; CDR3nt: TGTGCCAGCAGGGATAGCGGGGGTTCCTACGAGCAGTACTTC
v_gene: TRBV2; j_gene: TRBJ1-3; d_gene: -; CDR3aa: CASSELSSLNTIYF; CDR3nt: TGTGCCAGCAGTGAACTGTCGTCTCTAAACACCATATATTTT
v_gene: TRBV9; j_gene: TRBJ1-6; d_gene: -; CDR3aa: CASSGETAAGVGNSPLHF; CDR3nt: TGTGCCAGCAGCGGAGAGACCGCGGCAGGAGTGGGTAATTCACCCCTCCACTTT
v_gene: TRBV19; j_gene: TRBJ2-1; d_gene: -; CDR3aa: CASSISAGPNEQFF; CDR3nt: TGTGCCAGTAGTATTTCTGCAGGACCAAATGAGCAGTTCTTC
v_gene: TRBV4-3; j_gene: TRBJ2-2; d_gene: TRBD2; CDR3aa: CASSQLAGGTGELFF; CDR3nt: TGCGCCAGCAGCCAACTAGCGGGAGGCACCGGGGAGCTGTTTTTT
v_gene: TRBV7-9; j_gene: TRBJ1-1; d_gene: TRBD1; CDR3aa: CASSLPVGGQGRNTEAFF; CDR3nt: TGTGCCAGCAGCTTACCCGTCGGGGGACAGGGGAGGAACACTGAAGCTTTCTTT
v_gene: TRBV7-9; j_gene: TRBJ2-5; d_gene: -; CDR3aa: CASSSTHQETQYF; CDR3nt: TGTGCCAGCAGCTCAACCCATCAAGAGACCCAGTACTTC
v_gene: TRBV5-8; j_gene: TRBJ2-1; d_gene: -; CDR3aa: CASSLSGIRGSMYNEQFF; CDR3nt: TGTGCCAGCAGTTTATCAGGGATACGGGGGAGCATGTACAATGAGCAGTTCTTC
v_gene: TRBV7-9; j_gene: TRBJ2-1; d_gene: -; CDR3aa: CASSSRESGNEQFF; CDR3nt: TGTGCCAGCAGCTCCCGAGAGTCGGGTAATGAGCAGTTCTTC